This paragraph covers one T cell receptor beta chain sequence. Its antigen remains unidentified. There are no base qualities to consult, and no much larger clone falls within one base. Graves' hyperthyroidism was defined as stable when no progression to ophthalmopathy occurred over 18 months of follow-up. The hyperthyroidism patients were between 18 and 65 years old and newly diagnosed, with a disease duration of less than 2 months. Exclusion was applied to patients with uncontrolled infections, other autoimmune diseases, pregnancy or lactation. Clinical symptoms, serum thyroxine and TRAb, thyroid ultrasound, and orbital computed tomography formed the basis for the diagnoses. Trizol reagent was used to extract total RNA, and RNA quality was then checked on an Agilent 2100 Bioanalyzer. Amplification of TCR beta CDR3 regions was carried out from RNA transcripts. The first round of RT-PCR for the TCR CDR3 was performed with the HTBI primer set and the Qiagen OneStep RT-PCR kit. The libraries were constructed in a second round of multiplex PCR and then size-selected and purified. Paired-end sequencing of the libraries was performed with 100 bp reads on an Illumina HiSeq2000. The published analysis was carried out like this. Raw data were processed with SOAPnuke, discarding reads with adapters, uncalled bases, mean Phred below 15, or no exact constant-primer or identifier match. COPE v1.2.5 was used to merge high-quality paired reads, and clonotypes were defined as unique nucleotide sequences. MiTCR v1.1 was used to align the clonotypes against IMGT TRBV, TRBD and TRBJ reference segments. The analysis was restricted to V-J combinations with a frequency above 0.0001, which together covered roughly 99% of the repertoires. The TCS score was defined as F50 (clonal expansion) divided by E x V (chaos), with BLOSUM62-based TCRdist calculated between CDR3 peptides within each V-J. Welch's t-statistics and random forest reduced around 550 V-J features to roughly 13, which were used in a naive Bayes classifier (R e1071). The public reads were quality trimmed at Q25 with fastp and then assembled into clones with MiXCR by TCRdb, keeping productive beta chains. Each record represents a unique CDR3 protein, reported with the most common genes and DNA among its rows. These V and J calls rely on TCRdb rather than the paper's analysis. Counted in this sample were a few hundred thousand distinct CDR3 sequences; more than 45% of them appeared once. The ten largest account for about 7.9% of the sample.

The cysteine opens and the phenylalanine closes a CDR3 of 16 amino acids. The sequence is cut down to CDR3 DNA, 48 bases in frame from base 1. CDR1 SEHNR and CDR2 FQNEAQ were looked up in the germline V gene (reference sequence). Trimming costs V 1 base and J 6 bases, and their ends lie 19 bases apart. These data originate in a study of T cells in Graves' hyperthyroidism and ophthalmopathy (dated by TCRdb to between 2018 and 2021). For the wider study: A discovery cohort of roughly 96 patients, about 43 with Graves' ophthalmopathy and about 60 with stable Graves' hyperthyroidism, was used to find distinguishing TCR V-J signatures. After blood sampling, hyperthyroidism patients were treated with methimazole at a starting dose of 30 mg daily, and ophthalmopathy patients were treated with high-dose intravenous methylprednisolone. The approximately 100 discovery patients were divided at random into training and test sets in a 7:3 ratio. TCR Vbeta CDR3 sequencing of 120 to 150 peripheral blood samples (43 ophthalmopathy, about 75 hyperthyroidism and roughly 17 progressor patients) is reported in the paper. Prospective prediction of ophthalmopathy was tested in an independent validation cohort of approximately 18 hyperthyroidism patients and around 16 patients who later progressed to ophthalmopathy. In roughly six Graves' hyperthyroidism patients, the study also compared T-cell repertoires from thyroid tissue with T-cell repertoires from blood.

Broad study findings and their caveats: In validation, the model predicted progression to ophthalmopathy with approximately 71% sensitivity and less than 80% specificity, a median of 6.5 months before onset. Sample size was not statistically predetermined, and blinding of investigators to group allocation was not performed. Most expanded thyroid clonotypes (frequency above 0.001) were also detected in blood, a finding suggesting that blood repertoires may reflect thyroid immune responses. A model built on a 13 V-J signature distinguished ophthalmopathy from stable hyperthyroidism, reaching around 88% sensitivity and 81.08% specificity in cross-validation and 80%/75% in testing.

Sequencing was carried out using peripheral blood or thyroid tissue (not recorded which). The sequence came from a woman aged 18-35 years with Graves' hyperthyroidism. Donor details come from another sample of the same person, matched by shared clones. The rearranged segments are TRBV7-9 and TRBJ2-7; possibly the D gene is TRBD1, per 6 matching bases. The CDR3 in this case is CASSLGRPRGGREQYF. The DNA is TGTGCCAGCAGCTTAGGGCGTCCTCGAGGGGGTCGCGAGCAGTACTTC.